What follows are 20 T cell receptor beta chains derived from one specimen sequenced in a study of blood T cells in healthy people across ages. Using a J-beta primer mix together with a sample-barcoded 5' primer, a second PCR was run for about 7 to 12 cycles. One entry per CDR3 protein, called by TCRdb with MiXCR from the 5' RACE reads. The sample lists hundreds of thousands of distinct CDR3 sequences; about a third were seen once. The specimen sequenced was blood. The source of these receptors is a woman older than 75 in good health.

On this clonotype itself: A clone one base away is much larger, so this may be a read error. V and J are TRBV7-9 and TRBJ2-4; TRBD2 matches at 7 bases. Near its end, the DNA agrees better with TRBJ2-5, so the J call may be wrong. From germline, CDR1 is SEHNR and CDR2 FQNEAQ (reference sequence). The CDR3 covers 15 residues. CDR3 in DNA: TGTGCCAGCAGCTCCTTGAGCGGGGTAGGCGAGACCCAGTACTTC. Translating it yields CASSSLSGVGETQYF.

In regard to this clonotype: A read error is possible here, since a much larger clone lies one base away. The rearrangement uses TRBV27 and TRBJ2-1; 7 positions match TRBD2. Germline CDR1 reads MNHEY; CDR2 reads SMNVEV (reference sequence). The CDR3 is 18 residues long. In DNA form, the CDR3 reads TGTGCCAGCGGTTTAACCCCGGGCGGGGGAGGCTTTTACGATGAGCAGTTCTTC. Protein product: CASGLTPGGGGFYDEQFF.

This clonotype was counted ten times or more. The chain recombines TRBV6-1 with TRBJ2-5, with D perhaps TRBD1 or TRBD2 (5 bases each). The CDR3 consists of 16 residues. CDR1 and CDR2 (germline): MNHNS, SASEGT. The V end was cut by 2 bases, the J end by 5 bases, with 18 bases between. The CDR3 DNA reads TGTGCCAGCAGTGAATTGGGACGCGGCCCCCGGGAGACCCAGTACTTC. This encodes CASSELGRGPRETQYF.

This clonotype has a single count. The genes are TRBV20-1 and TRBJ2-1; TRBD1 is a possible D gene (6 bases). The germline V gene encodes CDR1 DFQATT and CDR2 SNEGSKA (reference sequence). This CDR3 has 15 amino acids. V gave up 2 bases and J gave up 8 bases, with 19 bases separating them. The CDR3 sequence: CSARSPSGQGYEQFF. The CDR3 DNA follows: TGCAGTGCTAGATCCCCAAGCGGCCAGGGGTATGAGCAGTTCTTC.

This clonotype appeared many times. The J gene is TRBJ2-6, the V gene TRBV3-1; tentative D call: TRBD2 (6 bases). Looked up from germline, CDR1 is LGHDT and CDR2 is YNNKEL (reference sequence). Trimming took 3 bases from V and 0 from J, leaving 12 bases between them. The CDR3 runs to 17 residues. This CDR3 reads CASSQPGGSSGANVLTF. CDR3 nucleotides: TGTGCCAGCAGCCAGCCCGGAGGGTCCTCTGGGGCCAACGTCCTGACTTTC. Full variable domain (remainder filled in from reference TRBV3-1 and TRBJ2-6): DTAVSQTPKYLVTQMGNDKSIKCEQNLGHDTMYWYKQDSKKFLKIMFSYNNKELIINETVPNRFSPKSPDKAHLNLHINSLELGDSAVYFCASSQPGGSSGANVLTFGAGSRLTVL.

This clonotype has at least ten counts. V is TRBV3-1 and J is TRBJ1-2, with D possibly TRBD1 on 5 matching bases. V was shortened by 0 bases and J by 2 bases, with 10 bases between the two germline ends. CDR1 is LGHDT, CDR2 YNNKEL, per germline (reference sequence). The CDR3 spans 15 residues. The CDR3 is CASSQEGTVNYGYTF. CDR3 coding DNA: TGTGCCAGCAGCCAAGAGGGGACGGTCAACTATGGCTACACCTTC.

In this sample, this clonotype turned up many times. The CDR3 here is CASRANSAGETQYF. CDR3 nucleotide sequence: TGTGCCAGCAGGGCCAACAGTGCGGGAGAGACCCAGTACTTC. The rearrangement joins TRBV5-4 to TRBJ2-5; possible D gene TRBD2, 5 bases. This CDR3 contains 14 residues. The germline CDR1 and CDR2 sequences are SGHNT and YYREEE (reference sequence). Trimming left V 5 bases short and J 4 bases short, with 15 bases between.

A remark on this clonotype: The junction departs from the called germline gene at one end, perhaps through a read error. J is TRBJ2-1 and V is TRBV6-1; 10 bases align to TRBD1. Germline V CDR1 and CDR2: MNHNS, SASEGT. This CDR3 is 16 amino acids long. DNA for the CDR3: TGTGCCAGCAGTCGGGACAGGGGAAGCTCCTACAGTGAGCAGTTCTTC. Translation: CASSRDRGSSYSEQFF.

This clonotype was observed many times. The J gene is TRBJ2-7, the V gene TRBV7-6; 8 bases line up with TRBD2. Germline V gene lookup returns CDR1 SGHVS and CDR2 FNYEAQ. CDR3 length equals 15 residues. V lost 0 bases to trimming and J lost 2 bases; unmatched junction nucleotides: 3. This CDR3 reads CASSLAASGPYEQYF. CDR3 DNA: TGTGCCAGCAGCTTAGCGGCTAGCGGGCCCTACGAGCAGTACTTC.

This clonotype turned up a few times. This chain connects TRBV7-2 to TRBJ2-7; D remains ambiguous. This CDR3 spans 14 amino acids. V was pared by 4 bases and J by 4 bases, with 14 bases between. Germline-derived CDR1 and CDR2 are SGHTA and FQGNSA. DNA of the CDR3: TGTGCCAGCAGCTCCCGCCCTTCTTTATACGAGCAGTACTTC. Its protein is CASSSRPSLYEQYF. The full variable domain, with the rest looked up from reference TRBV7-2 and TRBJ2-7, is GAGVSQSPSNKVTEKGKDVELRCDPISGHTALYWYRQSLGQGLEFLIYFQGNSAPDKSGLPSDRFSAERTGGSVSTLTIQRTQQEDSAVYLCASSSRPSLYEQYFGPGTRLTVT.

A note on this clonotype: Germline is not matched at one junction end, which may reflect a read error. The genes are TRBV20-1 and TRBJ1-6, with 8 bases lining up with TRBD1. CDR1 is DFQATT, CDR2 SNEGSKA, per germline (reference sequence). CDR3 length: 14 residues. The CDR3 sequence: CSARGGQGLSPPHF. In DNA form, the CDR3 reads TGCAGTGCTAGGGGTGGACAGGGCCTGTCACCCCCCCACTTT.

J is TRBJ2-3 and V is TRBV5-1, with D tentatively TRBD1 or TRBD2 (5 bases each). CDR3 size: 15 residues. From germline, CDR1 is SGHRS and CDR2 YFSETQ. Between the trimmed V and J ends, which lost 3 bases and 5 bases, there was a span of 16 bases. CDR3 amino acids: CASSSRDRSRDTQYF. CDR3 nucleotides: TGCGCCAGCAGCTCCCGGGACCGTTCCCGAGATACGCAGTATTTT.

This clonotype has ten or more counts. The chain links TRBV5-1 to TRBJ1-5; D call uncertain. CDR1 and CDR2 from the germline V gene are SGHRS and YFSETQ. The V end was cut by 3 bases, the J end by 2 bases, with 9 bases between. The CDR3 extends over 14 amino acids. The CDR3, as DNA: TGCGCCAGCAGCTCCGGGTGGGGCAATCAGCCCCAGCATTTT. It codes for CASSSGWGNQPQHF.

The rearrangement joins TRBV7-2 to TRBJ2-6; 8 bases are shared with TRBD2. This CDR3 contains 15 residues. V trimming: 5 bases; J trimming: 2 bases; junction bases outside the gene matches: 2. Germline V CDR1 and CDR2: SGHTA, FQGNSA. CDR3 loop: CASSPAGAGANVLTF. The CDR3, as DNA: TGTGCCAGCAGCCCAGCGGGGGCTGGGGCCAACGTCCTGACTTTC.

Notes on this clonotype: With a much larger clone just one base away, this may be a read error. The rearrangement uses TRBV19 and TRBJ2-7; D is ambiguous. The CDR3 is made up of 14 amino acids. Germline lookup yields CDR1 LNHDA and CDR2 SQIVND (reference sequence). Between the trimmed V and J ends, which lost 0 bases and 8 bases, there was a span of 14 bases. CDR3 in amino acids: CASSIDPGYAKQYF. The CDR3 region has the DNA TGTGCCAGTAGTATAGACCCCGGCTACGCCAAGCAGTACTTC. Based on the CDR3 plus reference TRBV19 and TRBJ2-7, the full variable domain is DGGITQSPKYLFRKEGQNVTLSCEQNLNHDAMYWYRQDPGQGLRLIYYSQIVNDFQKGDIAEGYSVSREKKESFPLTVTSAQKNPTAFYLCASSIDPGYAKQYFGPGTRLTVT.

This clonotype is a singleton in its sample. The rearrangement links TRBV4-1 to TRBJ2-1; TRBD1 or TRBD2 may be the D gene (7 bases each). V was trimmed by 2 bases and J by 5 bases, leaving 16 bases between them. Germline CDR1 reads MGHRA; CDR2 reads YSYEKL. The CDR3 has 16 amino acids. Here the CDR3 DNA reads TGCGCCAGCAGCCAAAGGGAGGGACAGATTAACAATGAGCAGTTCTTC. It codes for CASSQREGQINNEQFF.

V usage is TRBV24-1 and J usage is TRBJ2-1, with 9 bases fitting TRBD2. Germline V gives CDR1 KGHDR, CDR2 SFDVKD. The CDR3 is 13 residues long. The ends lost 6 bases at V and 8 bases at J; junction bases unmatched: 4. CDR3 bases: TGTGCCACCAGTTTAGCGGGAGCGGATGAGCAGTTCTTC. Residues: CATSLAGADEQFF.

In regard to this clonotype: A much larger clone sits a single nucleotide away, making a read error possible. V usage is TRBV27 and J usage is TRBJ1-2; no definite D call. CDR3 size: 15 residues. Per germline, CDR1 MNHEY and CDR2 SMNVEV (reference sequence). Trimming removed 8 bases from V and 4 bases from J, with 20 bases in between. The CDR3 bases are TGTGCCAGCTGTTATTTGAGTGCAATACCCTATGGCTACACCTTC. Translating gives CASCYLSAIPYGYTF.

The genes are TRBV27 and TRBJ1-6, with a tentative D call TRBD1 (6 bases). Trimming pared 2 bases from V and 0 bases from J, leaving 14 bases between. The germline V gene has CDR1 MNHEY and CDR2 SMNVEV (reference sequence). The length of the CDR3 is 18 residues. The CDR3 DNA sequence: TGTGCCAGCAGTTTAAGTAGACAGGTCCTCTCCTATAATTCACCCCTCCACTTT. It specifies CASSLSRQVLSYNSPLHF.

The chain links TRBV9 to TRBJ2-1; 7 nucleotides align to TRBD1. This CDR3 has 14 residues. Germline loops: CDR1 SGDLS, CDR2 YYNGEE. J gave up 8 bases and V 4 bases, and 9 bases lay outside the gene matches. The CDR3 here is CASSTRTGPDEQFF. In DNA, the CDR3 is TGTGCCAGCAGCACCAGGACAGGTCCCGATGAGCAGTTCTTC.